Following are 5 T cell receptor beta chains from one sample sequenced in a study of blood T cell repertoires in COVID-19. Generated by immunoSEQ multiplex PCR, the TCRdb table keeps only in-frame clones and is missing some. There are 150,000 or so clones in the sample; approximately 83% occur only once, and 3% to 3.5% lies in the top ten. Sequenced material: peripheral blood. These receptors were obtained from a woman aged 80 or older with acute or convalescent COVID-19.

The rearrangement joins TRBV11-2 to TRBJ1-1; D is perhaps TRBD1 (5 bases). The germline V gene encodes CDR1 SGHAT and CDR2 FQNNGV. The length of the CDR3 is 15 residues. Trimming took off 1 base at V and 6 bases at J, with 15 bases between the two ends. The CDR3 bases are TGTGCCAGCAGCTTAGCGTGGGGCGGGGAAGCTGAAGCTTTCTTT. It translates to CASSLAWGGEAEAFF. The whole variable domain, remainder taken from reference TRBV11-2 and TRBJ1-1, is EAGVAQSPRYKIIEKRQSVAFWCNPISGHATLYWYQQILGQGPKLLIQFQNNGVVDDSQLPKDRFSAERLKGVDSTLKIQPAKLEDSAVYLCASSLAWGGEAEAFFGQGTRLTVV.

This clone was recorded a few times. This rearrangement joins TRBV27 to TRBJ1-1, with D possibly matching TRBD1 (6 bases). Germline loops: CDR1 MNHEY, CDR2 SMNVEV (reference sequence). Deletions cut 2 bases from V and 0 bases from J, with 13 bases between. This CDR3 is built from 16 residues. The CDR3 bases are TGTGCCAGCAGTTTAAGGGGGACAACCTTGAACACTGAAGCTTTCTTT. Protein: CASSLRGTTLNTEAFF.

The V and J genes are TRBV2 and TRBJ2-1; 7 bases are shared with TRBD2. After removal of 4 bases from V and 5 bases from J, the junction contained 5 bases not matched to a gene. The CDR3 length is 14 residues. Germline CDR1 SNHLY, CDR2 FYNNEI. The CDR3 here is CASSVGLTHNEQFF. CDR3 sequence (DNA): TGTGCCAGCAGTGTGGGACTAACGCACAATGAGCAGTTCTTC.

This chain joins TRBV3-1 (or the pseudogene TRBV3-2) and TRBJ2-7, with 11 positions matching TRBD1. The CDR3 sequence is 13 residues long. Per germline, CDR1 LGHDT and CDR2 YNNKEL (reference sequence). The V and J ends lost 5 bases and 7 bases, in that order; junction bases with no gene match: 4. The CDR3 spells CASSFGTGGEQYF. CDR3 bases: TGTGCCAGCAGCTTCGGGACAGGGGGAGAGCAGTACTTC.

The genes are TRBV6-5 and TRBJ2-3, with TRBD1 matching 9 bases. V was clipped by 5 bases and J by 4 bases; unmatched bases: 4. Germline V CDR1 and CDR2: MNHEY, SVGAGI. The CDR3 has 14 amino acids. CDR3 amino acids: CASSKRDRADTQYF. CDR3 nucleotide sequence: TGTGCCAGCAGTAAAAGGGACAGGGCAGATACGCAGTATTTT.